This is a list of T cell receptor beta chains from one sample in a study of vaccination and CD4 T cells after COVID-19. Their recognized antigens are unknown. TCRdb used MiXCR to reprocess the PCR reads, holding one entry per CDR3 protein. The sample holds about 3,500 distinct CDR3 sequences; around two fifths are singletons and the top ten take roughly half. Sample: CD4+ T cells from blood, cultured in vitro. The source is a human donor who had recovered from COVID-19. The CDR3 runs from the conserved cysteine through the conserved F or W. A D gene is named only where the DNA matches it firmly. Clone sizes are given selectively: once, few, many, or a class where the clone is expanded.

cdr3_nt cdr3_aa j_call d_call v_call clone_size
TGCGCCAGCAGCCTCAGACAGGGGGCCTACGAGCAGTACTTC CASSLRQGAYEQYF TRBJ2-7 TRBD1 TRBV5-1 .
TGTGCCAGCAGTTCCGGGGGACCGACAGGGGGCTACACCGGGGAGCTGTTTTTT CASSSGGPTGGYTGELFF TRBJ2-2 TRBD1 TRBV6-2/TRBV6-3 few
TGTGCCTGGGGGTGGGGTCAGCCCCAGCATTTT CAWGWGQPQHF TRBJ1-5 . TRBV30 .
TGTGCCAGCAGCTTAGACGTACCGAATCAGCCCCAGCATTTT CASSLDVPNQPQHF TRBJ1-5 . TRBV7-9 .
TGTGCCAGCAGCCAAGTATTCTATGCCAACGAGCAGTACTTC CASSQVFYANEQYF TRBJ2-7 . TRBV3-1 .
TGTGCCAGCAGCCACTTCTCGGGGCGAGACCTATACAACACAGATACGCAGTATTTT CASSHFSGRDLYNTDTQYF TRBJ2-3 . TRBV14 few
TGTGCCAGCAGCCACGAGTCGACGCGGACAGGGCGCTACGAGCAGTACTTC CASSHESTRTGRYEQYF TRBJ2-7 TRBD1 TRBV7-2 few
TGCGCCAGCAGCCAATCGACAGGGCACACCGGGGAGCTGTTTTTT CASSQSTGHTGELFF TRBJ2-2 TRBD1 TRBV4-3 once
TGTGCCAGTAGTTTGACTAGCGGGAGTATGGCCGGGGAGCTGTTTTTT CASSLTSGSMAGELFF TRBJ2-2 TRBD2 TRBV19 .
TGTGCCAGCAGCTCCGGGACAGGGAGCACAGATACGCAGTATTTT CASSSGTGSTDTQYF TRBJ2-3 TRBD1 TRBV5-4 .
TGTGCCAGCAGCGTAGATGGTCTAGCCTCCGCCGAGCAGTACTTC CASSVDGLASAEQYF TRBJ2-7 . TRBV9 .
TGCAGTGCTAGAGCCCCACAGGGTGGGGAGACCCAGTACTTC CSARAPQGGETQYF TRBJ2-5 . TRBV20-1 large
TGTGCCAGTAGTGCCCAGGGTCGTGGCTACACCTTC CASSAQGRGYTF TRBJ1-2 . TRBV19 .
TGTGCCAGCAGTCCCCCGGGCGTAAATGAGCAGTTCTTC CASSPPGVNEQFF TRBJ2-1 . TRBV6-1 .
TGTGCCAGCAGCTCTAACATGGGCCTTCGACCACGGCAAGAGACCCAGTACTTC CASSSNMGLRPRQETQYF TRBJ2-5 . TRBV5-6 .
TGTGCCAGCAGTTTTAAGTCCTCCACAGATACGCAGTATTTT CASSFKSSTDTQYF TRBJ2-3 . TRBV27 .
TGTGCCAGCAGCTTAACCCTTAGCGGGGGCCTACTCGGCTCCTACGAGCAGTACTTC CASSLTLSGGLLGSYEQYF TRBJ2-7 TRBD2 TRBV7-3 .
TGTGCCAGCAGTAAAACCGGGACACGGAGAATCCTTCGGTTCTACGAGCAGTACTTC CASSKTGTRRILRFYEQYF TRBJ2-7 . TRBV6-2/TRBV6-3 once
TGCAGTGCCGTGACAGGCAGCACAGATACGCAGTATTTT CSAVTGSTDTQYF TRBJ2-3 . TRBV20-1 .
TGCACCAGCAGCCAGATTCGGCCACAGGGACCCCGGGATTCACCCCTCCACTTT CTSSQIRPQGPRDSPLHF TRBJ1-6 . TRBV1 few
TGCAGTGCTAGCGGGGAAGGGGATACGCAGTATTTT CSASGEGDTQYF TRBJ2-3 . TRBV20-1 .
TGCAGTGCGAGGACAGGGTCCAATGAGCAGTTCTTC CSARTGSNEQFF TRBJ2-1 TRBD1 TRBV20-1 .
TGTGCCAGCAGCTACGACTGGAAAAACATTCAGTACTTC CASSYDWKNIQYF TRBJ2-4 . TRBV7-2 .
TGTGCCAGCAGGAGGGGGGCCGTCGGGGAGCTGTTTTTT CASRRGAVGELFF TRBJ2-2 . TRBV12-3/TRBV12-4 few
TGCGCCAGCCAAAGGACAGGGGGCGCCCCAGATACGCAGTATTTT CASQRTGGAPDTQYF TRBJ2-3 TRBD1 TRBV4-1 .
TGTGCCAGCAGCTTAGACGGGACAACAAAGAACTATGGCTACACCTTC CASSLDGTTKNYGYTF TRBJ1-2 . TRBV11-3 .
TGTGCCTGGAGTGTGAGGTTAGGGATTGGCTACACCTTC CAWSVRLGIGYTF TRBJ1-2 . TRBV30 medium-sized
TGCAGTGCTAGACCTAGCACAGATACGCAGTATTTT CSARPSTDTQYF TRBJ2-3 . TRBV20-1 .
TGTGCCATCAGTGAGTCCGGGGACAGTAGCACAGATACGCAGTATTTT CAISESGDSSTDTQYF TRBJ2-3 TRBD1 TRBV10-3 .
TGCAGTGCTAGAAACCCGAGTCGGGGAGATACGCAGTATTTT CSARNPSRGDTQYF TRBJ2-3 . TRBV20-1 .
TGTGCCAGCAGTTCGTCCGGGACAGATAGCTCCTACGAGCAGTACTTC CASSSSGTDSSYEQYF TRBJ2-7 TRBD1 TRBV2 once
TGTGCCAGTAGTTCGGGACTAGCGGGGCGGGATGAGCAGTTCTTC CASSSGLAGRDEQFF TRBJ2-1 TRBD2 TRBV19 .
TGTGCCAGCAGCCTGAATCCGGACAACTACGAGCAGTACTTC CASSLNPDNYEQYF TRBJ2-7 . TRBV7-8 few
TGTGCCTGGAGTGTGGAGGGGGGAACTGAAGCTTTCTTT CAWSVEGGTEAFF TRBJ1-1 . TRBV30 .
TGTGCCAGCAGTTTAGGGGGCCCGGCCCGCACGCAGTATTTT CASSLGGPARTQYF TRBJ2-3 . TRBV12-3/TRBV12-4 .
TGTGCCAGCAGTTCCGTAGGCCATTCGTACCAAGAGACCCAGTACTTC CASSSVGHSYQETQYF TRBJ2-5 . TRBV6-5 .
TGTGCCAGCAGCGGGGCGGGCGGGAGGACCCACAATGAGCAGTTCTTC CASSGAGGRTHNEQFF TRBJ2-1 TRBD2 TRBV6-1 .
TGTGCCAGCAGTTACTCGTGGCTAGATGAGCAGTTCTTC CASSYSWLDEQFF TRBJ2-1 . TRBV6-5 few
TGTGCCAGCAACAGGGTGAAGGGCACAGATACGCAGTATTTT CASNRVKGTDTQYF TRBJ2-3 . TRBV2 once
TGTGCCAGCAGTTACTCTGGGGGAACCTACAATGAGCAGTTCTTC CASSYSGGTYNEQFF TRBJ2-1 . TRBV6-5 few
TGTGCCAGCAGTTTAAAAGCGACAGGGTGGGAAAAACTGTTTTTT CASSLKATGWEKLFF TRBJ1-4 TRBD1 TRBV27 .
TGTGCCAGTAGTACAAGCCAGGGGGCTAGAAGCAATCAGCCCCAGCATTTT CASSTSQGARSNQPQHF TRBJ1-5 TRBD1 TRBV19 .
TGTGCCAGCAGTTTCGGGACCGACTATGGCTACACCTTC CASSFGTDYGYTF TRBJ1-2 . TRBV12-3/TRBV12-4 .
TGTGCCATCAGTCTGGGGGAGGAACAGCCCCAGCATTTT CAISLGEEQPQHF TRBJ1-5 . TRBV10-3 few
TGCAGTGTCGCTGGACAGGGGAATCAGCCCCAGCATTTT CSVAGQGNQPQHF TRBJ1-5 TRBD1 TRBV20-1 .
TGTGCCAGCAGTTACCGGCCTAGCGGGAGCTTCGGGTACGAGCAGTACTTC CASSYRPSGSFGYEQYF TRBJ2-7 TRBD2 TRBV6-2/TRBV6-3 .
TGCGCCAGCAGCTCCGGACCCTTAGGGGAGACCCAGTACTTC CASSSGPLGETQYF TRBJ2-5 . TRBV5-1 large
TGTGCCAGCAGTTTTGTCTTTCGCACAGATACGCAGTATTTT CASSFVFRTDTQYF TRBJ2-3 . TRBV28 few
TGTGCCTGGAGTGTAAAAGGGGCTAGTGAAGCTTTCTTT CAWSVKGASEAFF TRBJ1-1 . TRBV30 .
TGTGCCAGCAGCTTTTCAGGGACAGGGTATTGTTTC CASSFSGTGYCF TRBJ1-2 TRBD1 TRBV7-9 .